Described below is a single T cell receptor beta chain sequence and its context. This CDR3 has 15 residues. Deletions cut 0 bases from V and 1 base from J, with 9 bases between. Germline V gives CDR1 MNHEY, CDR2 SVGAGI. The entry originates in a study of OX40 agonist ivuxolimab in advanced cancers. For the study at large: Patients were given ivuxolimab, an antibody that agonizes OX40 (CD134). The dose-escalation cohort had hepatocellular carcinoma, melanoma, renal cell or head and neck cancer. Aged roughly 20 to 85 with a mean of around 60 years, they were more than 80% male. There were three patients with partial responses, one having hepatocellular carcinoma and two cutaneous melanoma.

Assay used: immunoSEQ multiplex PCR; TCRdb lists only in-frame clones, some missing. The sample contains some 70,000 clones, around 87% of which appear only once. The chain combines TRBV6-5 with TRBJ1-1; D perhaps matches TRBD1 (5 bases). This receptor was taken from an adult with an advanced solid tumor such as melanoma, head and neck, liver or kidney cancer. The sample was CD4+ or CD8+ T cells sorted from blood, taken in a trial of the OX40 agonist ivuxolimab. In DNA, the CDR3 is TGTGCCAGCAGTTACTCGAGGACAACGAACACTGAAGCTTTCTTT. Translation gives CASSYSRTTNTEAFF.